Listed below are T cell receptor beta chains from one sample, sequenced in a study of CD8+ T cells in alopecia areata. Sequenced by immunoSEQ multiplex PCR; TCRdb stores in-frame clones only, minus some. The table has about 42,000 clones, roughly 89% seen once. The sequenced sample was CD8+ T cells sorted from blood, obtained at week 24, from a patient treated with tofacitinib. Every receptor here comes from a human donor with alopecia areata. The CDR3 runs from the conserved cysteine through the conserved F or W. D genes are given only for firm matches. The size field is filled for only some rows; it gives once, few, many or a size class.

cdr3_nt cdr3_aa clone_size v_call d_call cdr3_length j_call
TGTGCCAGCAGTCCCTCCCCCTACGAGCAGTACTTC CASSPSPYEQYF . TRBV27 . 12 TRBJ2-7
TGCAGCGTTGATAGAGCAGATAACTACGAGCAGTACTTC CSVDRADNYEQYF . TRBV29-1 . 13 TRBJ2-7
TGTGCCAGCAGCTTGCAGGGTCTAGCGGCCTACGAGCAGTACTTC CASSLQGLAAYEQYF . TRBV5-6 TRBD2 15 TRBJ2-7
TGCAGCGGAGACAGTTCAGATACGCAGTATTTT CSGDSSDTQYF . TRBV29-1 . 11 TRBJ2-3
TGTGCTAGTGGTTTGGTAGTGAGCGGGGATCCCTACAATGAGCAGTTCTTC CASGLVVSGDPYNEQFF . TRBV12-5 TRBD2 17 TRBJ2-1
TGTGCCAGCAGCCCGTTGGGGGGGAGTAAGGAGACCCAGTACTTC CASSPLGGSKETQYF once TRBV7-9 TRBD2 15 TRBJ2-5
TGTGCCATCAGTGAGACAGGAGGGGACGAGCAGTACTTC CAISETGGDEQYF . TRBV10-3 . 13 TRBJ2-7
TGTGCCAGCAGTCGCCCGGACGGAACCTACGAGCAGTACTTC CASSRPDGTYEQYF once TRBV27 . 14 TRBJ2-7
TGTGCCAGCAGCTTGTCTCCCAGGTTTGGAGAGCAGTACTTC CASSLSPRFGEQYF . TRBV5-6 . 14 TRBJ2-7
TGTGCCAGCACCCCTCAACTTCAGGGCGGAGGAAACACAGATACGCAGTATTTT CASTPQLQGGGNTDTQYF . TRBV28 . 18 TRBJ2-3
TGTGCCAGCAGCTTAGGGGGACAGGCGGGCGAGCAGTACTTC CASSLGGQAGEQYF . TRBV7-9 TRBD1 14 TRBJ2-7
TGTGCCAGCAGTTTTCTCGGGGGGGCTATGAATGAGCAGTTCTTC CASSFLGGAMNEQFF few TRBV27 TRBD2 15 TRBJ2-1
TGTGCCAGCAGCCCAACACAAACTGGGGCCAACGTCCTGACTTTC CASSPTQTGANVLTF . TRBV6-1 . 15 TRBJ2-6
TGTGCCAGCAGTTACCCAGGACAGGTTGGAGAGACCCAGTACTTC CASSYPGQVGETQYF . TRBV6-5 TRBD1 15 TRBJ2-5
TGTGCCAGCAGCCCGGACAGGGTGGCAGATACGCAGTATTTT CASSPDRVADTQYF . TRBV7-9 TRBD1 14 TRBJ2-3
TGTGCTAGTGCCCTTGCGGGGGGCCCCCCAGATACGCAGTATTTT CASALAGGPPDTQYF once TRBV12-5 TRBD2 15 TRBJ2-3
TGTGCCAGCAGCTTCGACAGGGGGCCCTACGAGCAGTACTTC CASSFDRGPYEQYF . TRBV7-2 TRBD1 14 TRBJ2-7
TGTGCCAGCAGTGAATTGGGGGGGCAGGACACTGAAGCTTTCTTT CASSELGGQDTEAFF . TRBV6-1 . 15 TRBJ1-1
TGTGCCAGCAGCACGACCGGGACGGTCTACACCGGGGAGCTGTTTTTT CASSTTGTVYTGELFF once TRBV7-9 . 16 TRBJ2-2
TGTGCCTGGAGCGGGGGGGTAGGCAACAATGAGCAGTTCTTC CAWSGGVGNNEQFF . TRBV30 TRBD2 14 TRBJ2-1
TGTGCCAGCAGTTTAGTACAGGGGCTCACAGATACGCAGTATTTT CASSLVQGLTDTQYF large TRBV27 TRBD1 15 TRBJ2-3
TGTGCCGGAAACAGGGGATTGGGCTACGAGCAGTACTTC CAGNRGLGYEQYF . TRBV6-1 TRBD1 13 TRBJ2-7
TGTGCCAGCAGTTTATCGTACTTGGGTGAAGCTTTCTTT CASSLSYLGEAFF . TRBV27 . 13 TRBJ1-1
TGTGCCAGCAGCCAAGGACATGAGACAGGCGGGGAGACCGGGGAGCTGTTTTTT CASSQGHETGGETGELFF . TRBV14 . 18 TRBJ2-2
TGTGCCAGCAGTTACTCCGAAGAAGAGACCCAGTACTTC CASSYSEEETQYF few TRBV6-6 . 13 TRBJ2-5
TGCGCCAGCAGCCAAGGACACGACACCGGGGAGCTGTTTTTT CASSQGHDTGELFF . TRBV4-1 . 14 TRBJ2-2
TGCGCCAGCAGCCCACGGGGGGAAAGCACAGATACGCAGTATTTT CASSPRGESTDTQYF . TRBV4-1 TRBD2 15 TRBJ2-3
TGCGCCAGCGGGAGCCAGTATGCGAACACCGGGGAGCTGTTTTTT CASGSQYANTGELFF . TRBV4-1 . 15 TRBJ2-2
TGCAGCGTTGTTGGACTAGGGAGCTCCTACGAGCAGTACTTC CSVVGLGSSYEQYF . TRBV29-1 TRBD2 14 TRBJ2-7
TGTGCCAGCAGTGAGGGGCCTGGGACCGGGGAGCTGTTTTTT CASSEGPGTGELFF . TRBV6-4 . 14 TRBJ2-2
TGTGCCAGCCGACAGGGGTCCCATTTGCAGGAGACCCAGTACTTC CASRQGSHLQETQYF . TRBV6-5 TRBD1 15 TRBJ2-5
TGCAGCGTTGAGTTCGGACAGGGGAACACCGGGGAGCTGTTTTTT CSVEFGQGNTGELFF . TRBV29-1 TRBD1 15 TRBJ2-2
TGCAGCGTTGACCTGGTGGTCCCACGGTCTTCGAGTAGCACAGATACGCAGTATTTT CSVDLVVPRSSSSTDTQYF . TRBV29-1 . 19 TRBJ2-3
TGTGCCAGCAGCCCGGACAGTCCCTACGAGCAGTACTTC CASSPDSPYEQYF . TRBV5-8 . 13 TRBJ2-7
TGTGCCAGCAACAAACAGGGCATCTACGAGCAGTACTTC CASNKQGIYEQYF . TRBV27 . 13 TRBJ2-7
TGTGCCAGCAGGGACCCGGGACACAACTCCTACGAGCAGTACTTC CASRDPGHNSYEQYF . TRBV2 . 15 TRBJ2-7
TGTGCCAGCAGCTTAATAAGTTCCGGGGAGCTGTTTTTT CASSLISSGELFF . TRBV7-8 . 13 TRBJ2-2
TGCAGCGTTGAAGACATCGTGGACTACGAGCAGTACTTC CSVEDIVDYEQYF once TRBV29-1 . 13 TRBJ2-7
TGTGCCACCAGCAAAGCCCGGGCAGGGACCAATGAGCAGTTCTTC CATSKARAGTNEQFF . TRBV15 . 15 TRBJ2-1
TGTGCCAGCAGCAACAGGGGCAAGTCCTACGAGCAGTACTTC CASSNRGKSYEQYF . TRBV27 TRBD1 14 TRBJ2-7
TGCAGTGCTAGAGGGTACTACGAGCAGTACTTC CSARGYYEQYF . TRBV20-1 . 11 TRBJ2-7
TGCGCCAGCAGCCAGCTAAAGGCAGACTCCTACGAGCAGTACTTC CASSQLKADSYEQYF . TRBV4-1 . 15 TRBJ2-7
TGTGCCAGCAGCGGATACCACAATAGCGGGGGAGGGGATACGCAGTATTTT CASSGYHNSGGGDTQYF . TRBV2 TRBD2 17 TRBJ2-3
TGCAGCGTTGAAGATCAAGGGGGCTTGGTCACCGGGGAGCTGTTTTTT CSVEDQGGLVTGELFF . TRBV29-1 TRBD1 16 TRBJ2-2
TGTGCCAGCAGCTCCCCCCCCTCAGGCACAGATACGCAGTATTTT CASSSPPSGTDTQYF . TRBV11-2 . 15 TRBJ2-3
TGTGCCAGTAGTTCCAGTCCAAGCACAGATACGCAGTATTTT CASSSSPSTDTQYF . TRBV19 . 14 TRBJ2-3
TGTGCCAGCAGCTTAGGGCAGGGAGAGCGGTACTTC CASSLGQGERYF . TRBV5-6 . 12 TRBJ2-7
TGCAGCGTTGAAGGACTGGAGCGGGGGGGCCGCATAGGGCAGTTCTTC CSVEGLERGGRIGQFF few TRBV29-1 TRBD2 16 TRBJ2-1
TGCGCCAGCAGCCAAAGGGGCGTCGGGTCGACCTACGAGCAGTACTTC CASSQRGVGSTYEQYF once TRBV4-3 . 16 TRBJ2-7
TGTGCCAGCAGCTTAGAGGGCCTAGGTTACACTGAAGCTTTCTTT CASSLEGLGYTEAFF . TRBV7-2 . 15 TRBJ1-1
TGTGCCAGCAGTTATGGACGGATAGATACGCAGTATTTT CASSYGRIDTQYF . TRBV6-6 . 13 TRBJ2-3
TGTGCCAGCAGTCCCTTTTTGGACGGGGAGCTGTTTTTT CASSPFLDGELFF few TRBV28 . 13 TRBJ2-2
TGTGCCAGCACCCCCGGGACATACTCCTACGAGCAGTACTTC CASTPGTYSYEQYF . TRBV7-2 . 14 TRBJ2-7
TGCAGCGTTGAACGGGGAGCCTACGAGCAGTACTTC CSVERGAYEQYF few TRBV29-1 . 12 TRBJ2-7
TGTGCCAGCCACCAGATCCGGGGCACCGGGGAGCTGTTTTTT CASHQIRGTGELFF . TRBV19 . 14 TRBJ2-2
TGCAGCGTCCAATCCCCAGGGGGGAATGAGCAGTTCTTC CSVQSPGGNEQFF . TRBV29-1 . 13 TRBJ2-1
TGTGCCAGCAGCCGAGGCCACGAGCAGTACTTC CASSRGHEQYF once TRBV13 . 11 TRBJ2-7
TGTGCCAGCAGTCCCGGGGGGGCCTATGGCTACACCTTC CASSPGGAYGYTF . TRBV27 . 13 TRBJ1-2
TGTGCCACCAGCAGAGATGGCGGAAGGCAACACCAAGAGACCCAGTACTTC CATSRDGGRQHQETQYF . TRBV15 . 17 TRBJ2-5